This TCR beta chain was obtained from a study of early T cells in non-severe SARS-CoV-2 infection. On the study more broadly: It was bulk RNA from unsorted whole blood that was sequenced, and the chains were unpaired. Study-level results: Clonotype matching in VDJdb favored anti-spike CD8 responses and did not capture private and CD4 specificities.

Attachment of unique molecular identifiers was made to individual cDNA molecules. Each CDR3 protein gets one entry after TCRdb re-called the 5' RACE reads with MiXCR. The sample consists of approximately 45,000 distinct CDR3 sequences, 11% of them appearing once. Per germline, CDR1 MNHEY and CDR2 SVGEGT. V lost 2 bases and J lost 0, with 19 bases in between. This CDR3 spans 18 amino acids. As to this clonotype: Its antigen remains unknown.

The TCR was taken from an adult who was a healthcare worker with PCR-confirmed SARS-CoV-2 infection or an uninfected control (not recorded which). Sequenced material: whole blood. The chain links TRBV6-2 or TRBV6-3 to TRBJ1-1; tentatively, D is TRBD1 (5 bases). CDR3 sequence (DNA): TGTGCCAGCAGTTACATTGACGGGGGAGTCGCAATGAACACTGAAGCTTTCTTT. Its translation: CASSYIDGGVAMNTEAFF.